A single sample gave rise to the 11 T cell receptor beta chains below, sequenced in a study of blood T cell repertoires in COVID-19. The protocol was immunoSEQ multiplex PCR, while the TCRdb copy is restricted to in-frame clones and leaves out a portion. This sample has over 75,000 clones, with roughly 90% found just once. The sample comprised peripheral blood. The receptor set was obtained from a human donor with COVID-19, enrolled during active disease. The donor label of this sample is uncertain.

The chain couples TRBV19 to TRBJ1-5, with no clear D. V was shortened by 6 bases and J by 3 bases, with 18 bases between the two germline ends. Germline assignment: CDR1 LNHDA and CDR2 SQIVND (reference sequence). The CDR3 loop spans 16 amino acids. CDR3 sequence reads: CASSPRFGVSNQPQHF. CDR3 sequence (DNA): TGTGCCAGTAGCCCCCGGTTTGGAGTGTCCAATCAGCCCCAGCATTTT.

The chain links TRBV7-9 to TRBJ1-2; a weak D match, TRBD1 (6 bases). Trimming took 0 bases from V and 3 from J, leaving 14 bases between them. Germline CDR1 reads SEHNR; CDR2 reads FQNEAQ (reference sequence). The CDR3 extends over 16 amino acids. CDR3 in amino acids: CASSLAGLQGHYGYTF. The CDR3 coding sequence is TGTGCCAGCAGCTTAGCGGGATTACAGGGCCACTATGGCTACACCTTC.

The chain has TRBV4-1 and TRBJ1-5; D unclear. This CDR3 contains 17 residues. Germline CDR1 and CDR2: MGHRA and YSYEKL. V gave up 0 bases and J gave up 4 bases, with 16 bases separating them. The CDR3 protein is CASSQDLPTFLNQPQHF. The CDR3 DNA reads as TGCGCCAGCAGCCAAGACCTCCCGACATTTCTTAATCAGCCCCAGCATTTT.

The genes are TRBV7-9 and TRBJ1-4, with 8 nucleotides matching TRBD1. The CDR3 has 15 residues. Germline assignment: CDR1 SEHNR and CDR2 FQNEAQ (reference sequence). V lost 3 bases, J lost 7 bases, and 7 bases stayed unmatched. The CDR3 coding sequence is TGTGCCAGCAGCTTGGGGACAGGCCGGGTTGAAAAACTGTTTTTT. Translating gives CASSLGTGRVEKLFF.

This sequence joins TRBV25-1 and TRBJ2-2; TRBD2 is a possible D gene (5 bases). Deletions cut 4 bases from V and 4 bases from J, with 22 bases between. Germline V gene data show CDR1 as MGHDK and CDR2 as SYGVNS. The CDR3 runs 18 residues. In nucleotides, the CDR3 is TGTGCCAGCAGTGGAACCCTTCGTGGCGGGCCCATCACCGGGGAGCTGTTTTTT. Its protein is CASSGTLRGGPITGELFF.

For the CDR3, the DNA is TGTGCCACCTCGGACAGGTCGAACACTGAAGCTTTCTTT. It encodes CATSDRSNTEAFF. This chain links TRBV19 with TRBJ1-1; 7 nucleotides match TRBD1. There are 13 residues in the CDR3. The V gene end was trimmed by 10 bases and the J gene end by 1 base; junction bases not matched to a gene: 6. CDR1 and CDR2 from the germline V gene are LNHDA and SQIVND (reference sequence).

This chain joins TRBV21-1 and TRBJ1-5. TRBV21-1 is a recognized pseudogene. The length of the CDR3 is 15 residues. Here the CDR3 DNA reads TGTGCCAGCGGCGGAGGGTATAGGAGCAATCAGCCCCAGCATTTT. Encoded protein: CASGGGYRSNQPQHF.

Only one count was recorded for this clone. This chain uses TRBV11-3 with TRBJ2-7; 10 nucleotides agree with TRBD2. V shed 6 bases and J 2 bases; nucleotides not matched to a gene: 13. Germline CDR1 is SGHNT and CDR2 is YENEEA. The CDR3 covers 17 residues. The CDR3 is CASSSPMTSGLTYEQYF. CDR3 sequence (DNA): TGTGCCAGCAGTTCTCCTATGACTAGCGGGTTAACCTACGAGCAGTACTTC. Based on the CDR3 plus reference TRBV11-3 and TRBJ2-7, the full variable domain is EAGVVQSPRYKIIEKKQPVAFWCNPISGHNTLYWYLQNLGQGPELLIRYENEEAVDDSQLPKDRFSAERLKGVDSTLKIQPAELGDSAVYLCASSSPMTSGLTYEQYFGPGTRLTVT.

This sequence joins TRBV5-6 and TRBJ2-7; 9 positions agree with TRBD1. The V segment lost 1 base and the J segment 6 bases; nucleotides outside the gene matches: 5. The length of the CDR3 is 14 residues. The V gene's germline CDR1 is SGHDT and CDR2 YYEEEE. CDR3 residues: CASSLLQGASEQYF. The CDR3 region has the DNA TGTGCCAGCAGCTTGTTACAGGGGGCTAGCGAGCAGTACTTC.

The J gene is TRBJ1-1, the V gene TRBV24-1; D call uncertain. The germline V gene has CDR1 KGHDR and CDR2 SFDVKD. This CDR3 is 12 amino acids long. Trimming cost V 5 bases and J 6 bases, with 9 bases left between them. As DNA, the CDR3 is TGTGCCACCAGTGCGGTCGGGGCTGAAGCTTTCTTT. It yields the protein CATSAVGAEAFF.

V is TRBV5-1 and J is TRBJ1-1, with no clear D. V was pared by 4 bases and J by 1 base, with 8 bases between. Germline V gene data show CDR1 as SGHRS and CDR2 as YFSETQ. The CDR3 is 13 residues long. CDR3 DNA sequence: TGCGCCAGCAGCACGCGAGGGAACACTGAAGCTTTCTTT. Its protein is CASSTRGNTEAFF. The entire variable domain, with the rest obtained from reference TRBV5-1 and TRBJ1-1, is as follows: KAGVTQTPRYLIKTRGQQVTLSCSPISGHRSVSWYQQTPGQGLQFLFEYFSETQRNKGNFPGRFSGRQFSNSRSEMNVSTLELGDSALYLCASSTRGNTEAFFGQGTRLTVV.